The clone carrying this T cell receptor (beta chain) was recorded many times. This entry comes from a study of glioma-infiltrating T cells. From germline, CDR1 is SQVTM and CDR2 ANQGSEA. This CDR3 has 12 amino acids. Trimming took off 5 bases at V and 6 bases at J, with 14 bases between the two ends. TCR alpha and beta CDR3 regions were amplified from RNA using iRepertoire nested multiplex PCR. Using its own MiXCR run on the multiplex PCR reads, TCRdb lists one record per CDR3 protein. This table has about 10,000 distinct CDR3 sequences, 50% to 65% appearing once. The V gene is TRBV29-1, the J gene TRBJ2-7; D might be TRBD2 (6 bases). Material: glioma tissue, nonneoplastic brain tissue, or PBMCs (not recorded which). This receptor was identified in a human donor with low-grade glioma or glioblastoma, undergoing nonglioma brain surgery, or in good health (not recorded which). The DNA of the CDR3 is TGCAGCGTTTCCGGGACTGGAGGCGAGCAGTACTTC. Translation gives CSVSGTGGEQYF.